These 16 T cell receptor beta chains came from one sample sequenced in a study of CD8 T cells in ankylosing spondylitis. TCRdb re-called the 5' RACE reads with MiXCR, one entry per CDR3 protein. The sample holds 200,000 or so distinct CDR3 sequences, approximately 18% seen once. Input material: blood, either unsorted or a sorted T cell fraction (not recorded which). The receptors were sampled from a male donor between 5 and 35 years old with ankylosing spondylitis or in good health (not recorded which).

This clonotype was found many times. The gene calls are TRBV29-1 and TRBJ1-2; D is possibly TRBD1 (5 bases). This CDR3 has 12 amino acids. Trimming removed 3 bases from V and 4 bases from J, with 9 bases in between. In germline, CDR1 is SQVTM, CDR2 ANQGSEA. For the CDR3, the DNA is TGCAGCGTTGATAAGAGGGGCTATGGCTACACCTTC. Its translation is CSVDKRGYGYTF. The full variable domain, in which reference TRBV29-1 and TRBJ1-2 provide the parts outside the CDR3, is SAVISQKPSRDICQRGTSLTIQCQVDSQVTMMFWYRQQPGQSLTLIATANQGSEATYESGFVIDKFPISRPNLTFSTLTVSNMSPEDSSIYLCSVDKRGYGYTFGSGTRLTVV.

The sample holds many counts of this clonotype. The V and J genes are TRBV7-9 and TRBJ2-3, with TRBD1 matching over 7 bases. Germline assignment: CDR1 SEHNR and CDR2 FQNEAQ (reference sequence). The CDR3 runs to 15 residues. Losses at the gene ends were 7 bases for V and 2 bases for J; bases not matched to a gene: 9. The CDR3 sequence: CASTSTGQLTDTQYF. CDR3 coding DNA: TGTGCCAGCACCTCGACGGGACAGCTCACAGATACGCAGTATTTT.

This clonotype was found many times. The chain couples TRBV9 to TRBJ2-1; 7 nucleotides line up with TRBD2. V lost 2 bases and J lost 2; bases outside the gene matches: 13. Germline V CDR1 and CDR2: SGDLS, YYNGEE. This CDR3 has 18 residues. The DNA of the CDR3 is TGTGCCAGCAGCGTGGGCGGGAGCAGGTCTTCGGCCTACAATGAGCAGTTCTTC. This codes for CASSVGGSRSSAYNEQFF.

The chain employs TRBV5-1 and TRBJ1-5; possible D gene TRBD1, 5 bases. The ends were cut back, 0 bases at V and 4 bases at J, with 8 bases in the middle. From germline, CDR1 is SGHRS and CDR2 YFSETQ. The CDR3 totals 14 residues. This CDR3 reads CASSLDGGNQPQHF. Here the CDR3 DNA reads TGCGCCAGCAGCTTGGATGGGGGAAATCAGCCCCAGCATTTT.

This clonotype was observed many times. J is TRBJ2-2 and V is TRBV6-2 or TRBV6-3; 9 nucleotides line up with TRBD1. Looked up from germline, CDR1 is MNHEY and CDR2 is SVGEGT. CDR3 length: 15 amino acids. J gave up 2 bases and V 7 bases, and 5 bases lay outside the gene matches. CDR3 residues: CASNRQGGNTGELFF. CDR3 in DNA: TGTGCCAGCAACCGACAGGGGGGAAACACCGGGGAGCTGTTTTTT.

This clonotype has at least ten counts. This chain connects TRBV3-1 to TRBJ2-2; TRBD2 matches at 9 bases. Trimming at V came to 3 bases and at J to 6 bases, leaving 8 bases not matched to a gene. Germline lookup yields CDR1 LGHDT and CDR2 YNNKEL (reference sequence). The CDR3 is made up of 16 amino acids. The CDR3: CASSHWSGRRSGELFF. CDR3 DNA sequence: TGTGCCAGCAGCCATTGGAGCGGGAGGAGATCCGGGGAGCTGTTTTTT.

This clonotype was detected many times. V gene TRBV5-1 combines with J gene TRBJ1-1; D is unclear. This CDR3 is built from 11 residues. The ends were cut back, 3 bases at V and 3 bases at J, with 3 bases in the middle. The germline V gene encodes CDR1 SGHRS and CDR2 YFSETQ. CDR3 DNA: TGCGCCAGCAGCTCGCACACTGAAGCTTTCTTT. Translation gives CASSSHTEAFF.

This clonotype showed up many times. The chain combines TRBV7-2 with TRBJ2-1, with D perhaps TRBD2 (5 bases). The V end was cut by 1 base, the J end by 9 bases, with 10 bases between. In germline, CDR1 is SGHTA, CDR2 FQGNSA. The CDR3 sequence is 13 residues long. The CDR3 loop is CASSLDPLGEQFF. The CDR3 nucleotides read TGTGCCAGCAGCTTAGATCCACTAGGTGAGCAGTTCTTC.

This clonotype came up many times. This chain connects TRBV11-2 to TRBJ2-1; D might be TRBD1 (5 bases). CDR3 length: 16 residues. CDR1 SGHAT and CDR2 FQNNGV come from the germline V gene. V was shortened by 5 bases and J by 8 bases, with 22 bases between the two germline ends. The DNA of the CDR3 is TGTGCCAGCAGCCCGATAAGGCGGCAGGGTATCCATGAGCAGTTCTTC. This gives the protein CASSPIRRQGIHEQFF.

This clonotype has a count of ten or more. The chain links TRBV18 to TRBJ1-1, with a tentative D call TRBD1 (5 bases). Trimming pared 4 bases from V and 1 base from J, leaving 7 bases between. Germline CDR1 and CDR2: KGHSH and LQKENI. The CDR3 runs to 13 residues. The CDR3 protein is CASSQGQNTEAFF. CDR3 DNA: TGTGCCAGCTCACAAGGACAGAACACTGAAGCTTTCTTT.

This clonotype was observed a few times. The chain is built from TRBV6-2 or TRBV6-3 and TRBJ2-7, with TRBD1 matching 9 bases. Germline-derived CDR1 and CDR2 are MNHEY and SVGEGT. V trimming: 5 bases; J trimming: 2 bases; junction bases outside the gene matches: 7. The CDR3 consists of 15 residues. CDR3 region: CASSPQGTGTYEQYF. The CDR3 DNA is TGTGCCAGCAGTCCCCAGGGGACAGGGACCTACGAGCAGTACTTC.

This clonotype came up many times. The chain combines TRBV6-2 or TRBV6-3 with TRBJ1-4; D is unclear. CDR3 length: 14 residues. Germline V gene lookup returns CDR1 MNHEY and CDR2 SVGEGT. V gave up 7 bases and J gave up 8 bases, with 17 bases separating them. The CDR3 DNA is TGTGCCAGCACCTCCCCCCTCCTGAGCGAAAAACTGTTTTTT. This codes for CASTSPLLSEKLFF.

The chain joins TRBV20-1 to TRBJ1-5; TRBD1 is a possible D gene (5 bases). The V gene's germline CDR1 is DFQATT and CDR2 SNEGSKA (reference sequence). V lost 6 bases, J lost 3 bases, and 12 bases lay in between. The CDR3 totals 13 residues. CDR3 sequence (DNA): TGCAGTGCCGGCAGGGTCTCCAATCAGCCCCAGCATTTT. Translated, it gives CSAGRVSNQPQHF.

Ten or more counts support this clonotype. The CDR3 is CAISAGTGNYEQYF. In nucleotides, the CDR3 is TGTGCCATCAGTGCCGGGACAGGGAACTACGAGCAGTACTTC. The chain couples TRBV10-3 to TRBJ2-7, with TRBD1 matching 9 bases. V shed 4 bases and J 3 bases; nucleotides not matched to a gene: 4. The germline V gene encodes CDR1 ENHRY and CDR2 SYGVKD. The CDR3 loop spans 14 amino acids.

This clonotype occurred many times. The V and J genes are TRBV5-1 and TRBJ2-5; TRBD2 agrees at 12 bases. Trimming at V came to 6 bases and at J to 1 base, leaving 13 bases not matched to a gene. From germline, CDR1 is SGHRS and CDR2 YFSETQ. The CDR3 has 18 amino acids. CDR3 sequence reads: CASTPGLAGVPSQETQYF. The CDR3 region has the DNA TGCGCCAGCACTCCGGGACTAGCGGGTGTACCTTCCCAAGAGACCCAGTACTTC.

This clonotype was seen at least ten times. The V call is TRBV20-1, the J call TRBJ1-1, with D possibly TRBD1 on 5 matching bases. This CDR3 has 15 amino acids. CDR1 is DFQATT and CDR2 is SNEGSKA in the germline V gene (reference sequence). V was trimmed by 0 bases and J by 0 bases, leaving 11 bases between them. The CDR3 sequence: CSARDYRDLNTEAFF. CDR3 coding DNA: TGCAGTGCTAGAGATTATCGGGACCTGAACACTGAAGCTTTCTTT.